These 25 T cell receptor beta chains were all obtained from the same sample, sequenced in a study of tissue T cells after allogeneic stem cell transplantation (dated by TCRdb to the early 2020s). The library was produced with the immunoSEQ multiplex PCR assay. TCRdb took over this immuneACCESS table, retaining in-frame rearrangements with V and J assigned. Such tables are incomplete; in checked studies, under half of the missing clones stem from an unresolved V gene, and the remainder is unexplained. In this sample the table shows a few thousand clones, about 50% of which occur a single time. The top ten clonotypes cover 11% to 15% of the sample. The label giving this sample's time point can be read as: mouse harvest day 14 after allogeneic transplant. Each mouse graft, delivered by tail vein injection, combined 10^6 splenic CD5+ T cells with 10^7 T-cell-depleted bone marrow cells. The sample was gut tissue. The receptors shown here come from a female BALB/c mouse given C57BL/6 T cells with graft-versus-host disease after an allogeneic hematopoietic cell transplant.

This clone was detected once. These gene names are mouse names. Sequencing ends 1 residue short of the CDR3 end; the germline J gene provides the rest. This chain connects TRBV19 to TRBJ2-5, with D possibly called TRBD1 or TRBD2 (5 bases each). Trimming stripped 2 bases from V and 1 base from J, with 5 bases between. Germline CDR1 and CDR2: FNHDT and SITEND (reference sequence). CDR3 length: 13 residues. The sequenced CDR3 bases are TGTGCCAGCAGTATGGGGGACCAAGACACCCAGTAC. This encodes CASSMGDQDTQY. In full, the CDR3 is CASSMGDQDTQYF.

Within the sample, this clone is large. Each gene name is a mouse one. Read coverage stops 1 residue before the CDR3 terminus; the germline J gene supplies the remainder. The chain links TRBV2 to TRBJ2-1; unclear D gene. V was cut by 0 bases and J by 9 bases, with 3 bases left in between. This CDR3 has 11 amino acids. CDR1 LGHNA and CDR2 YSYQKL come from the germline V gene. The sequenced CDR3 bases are TGTGCCAGCAGCCAAGATGATGAGCAGTTC. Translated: CASSQDDEQF. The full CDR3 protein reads CASSQDDEQFF.

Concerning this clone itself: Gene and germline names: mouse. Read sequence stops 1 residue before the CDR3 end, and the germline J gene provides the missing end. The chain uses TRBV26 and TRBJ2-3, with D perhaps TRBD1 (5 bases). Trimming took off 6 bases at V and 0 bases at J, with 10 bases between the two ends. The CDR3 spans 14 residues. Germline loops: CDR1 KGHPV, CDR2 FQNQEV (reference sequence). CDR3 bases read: TGTGCCAGCAGCCGGACATCTAGTGCAGAAACGCTGTAT. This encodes CASSRTSSAETLY. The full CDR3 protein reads CASSRTSSAETLYF.

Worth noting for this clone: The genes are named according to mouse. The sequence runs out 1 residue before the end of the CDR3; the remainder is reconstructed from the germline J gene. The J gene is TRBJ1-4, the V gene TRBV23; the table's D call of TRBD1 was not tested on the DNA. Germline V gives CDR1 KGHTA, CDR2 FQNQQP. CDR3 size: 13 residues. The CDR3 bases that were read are TGCTCCAGCAGGCAGGGGACCAACGAAAGATTATTT. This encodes CSSRQGTNERLF. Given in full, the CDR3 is CSSRQGTNERLFF.

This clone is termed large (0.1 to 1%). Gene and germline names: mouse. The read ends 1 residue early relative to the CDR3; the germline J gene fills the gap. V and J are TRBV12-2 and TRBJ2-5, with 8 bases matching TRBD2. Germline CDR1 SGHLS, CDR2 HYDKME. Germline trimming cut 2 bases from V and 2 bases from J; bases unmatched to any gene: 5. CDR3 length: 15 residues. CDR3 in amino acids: CASSPDWGGQDTQYF. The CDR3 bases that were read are TGTGCCAGCTCTCCCGATTGGGGGGGCCAAGACACCCAGTAC.

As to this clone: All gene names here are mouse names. The DNA read from the CDR3 is TGTGCCAGCAGTCTGGAGACAGGGAGAAATTCGCCCCTCTAC. Encoded protein: CASSLETGRNSPLY. The whole CDR3 protein reads CASSLETGRNSPLYF. The chain employs TRBV24 and TRBJ1-6; 7 bases align to TRBD1. The DNA ends 1 residue before the CDR3 does, and the rest of the CDR3 is filled in from the germline J gene. TRBJ1-6 is treated as an ORF (open reading frame) with a function not yet certain. This CDR3 contains 15 residues. The germline CDR1 and CDR2 sequences are KGHTA and FRNEEI. V shed 2 bases and J 7 bases; nucleotides not matched to a gene: 5.

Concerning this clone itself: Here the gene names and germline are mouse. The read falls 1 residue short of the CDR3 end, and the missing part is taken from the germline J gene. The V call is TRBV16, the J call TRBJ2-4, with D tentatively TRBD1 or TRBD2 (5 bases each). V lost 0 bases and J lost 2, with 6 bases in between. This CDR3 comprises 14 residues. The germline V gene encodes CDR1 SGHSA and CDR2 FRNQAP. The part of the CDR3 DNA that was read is TGTGCAAGCAGCTTAGAGGGGACTCAAAACACCTTGTAC. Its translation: CASSLEGTQNTLY. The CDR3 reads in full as CASSLEGTQNTLYF.

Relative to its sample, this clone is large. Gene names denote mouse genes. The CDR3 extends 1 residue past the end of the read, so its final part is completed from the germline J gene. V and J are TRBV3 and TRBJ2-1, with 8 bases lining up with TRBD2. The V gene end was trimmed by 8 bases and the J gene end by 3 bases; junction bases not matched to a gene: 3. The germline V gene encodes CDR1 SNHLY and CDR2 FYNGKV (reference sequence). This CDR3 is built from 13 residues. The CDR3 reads CASGLGLYAEQFF. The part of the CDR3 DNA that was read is TGTGCCAGCGGACTGGGTCTCTATGCTGAGCAGTTC.

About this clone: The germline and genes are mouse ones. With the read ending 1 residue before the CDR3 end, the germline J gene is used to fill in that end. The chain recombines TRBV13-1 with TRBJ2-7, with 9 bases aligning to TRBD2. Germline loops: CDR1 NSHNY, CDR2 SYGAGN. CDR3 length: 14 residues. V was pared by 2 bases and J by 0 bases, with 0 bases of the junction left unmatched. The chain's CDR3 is CASSELGGSYEQYF. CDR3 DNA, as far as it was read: TGTGCCAGCAGTGAACTGGGGGGCTCCTATGAACAGTAC.

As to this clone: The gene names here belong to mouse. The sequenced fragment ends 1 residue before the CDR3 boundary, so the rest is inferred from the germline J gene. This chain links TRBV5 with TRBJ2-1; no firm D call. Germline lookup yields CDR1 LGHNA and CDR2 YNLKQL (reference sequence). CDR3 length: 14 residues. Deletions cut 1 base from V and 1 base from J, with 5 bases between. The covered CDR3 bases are TGTGCCAGCAGCCAAGGACTAAACTATGCTGAGCAGTTC. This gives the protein CASSQGLNYAEQF. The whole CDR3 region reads CASSQGLNYAEQFF.

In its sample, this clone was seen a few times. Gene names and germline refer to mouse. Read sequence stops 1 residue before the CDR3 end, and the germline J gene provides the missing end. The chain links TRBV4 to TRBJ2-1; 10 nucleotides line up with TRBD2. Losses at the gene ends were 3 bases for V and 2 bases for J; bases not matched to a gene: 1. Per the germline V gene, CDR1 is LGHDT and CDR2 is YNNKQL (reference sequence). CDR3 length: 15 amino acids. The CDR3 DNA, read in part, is TGTGCCAGCAGCTACGACTGGGGGGACTATGCTGAGCAGTTC. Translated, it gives CASSYDWGDYAEQF. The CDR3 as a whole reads CASSYDWGDYAEQFF.

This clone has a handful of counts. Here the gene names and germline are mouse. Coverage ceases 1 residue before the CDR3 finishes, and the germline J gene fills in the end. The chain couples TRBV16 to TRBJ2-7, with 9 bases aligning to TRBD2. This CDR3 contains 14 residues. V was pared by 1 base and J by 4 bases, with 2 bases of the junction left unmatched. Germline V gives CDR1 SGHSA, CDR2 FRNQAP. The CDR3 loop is CASSLGLGVYEQYF. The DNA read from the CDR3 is TGTGCAAGCAGCTTAGGACTGGGGGTATATGAACAGTAC. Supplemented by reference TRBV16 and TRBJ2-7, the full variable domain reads NAGVIQTPRHKVTGKGQEATLWCEPISGHSAVFWYRQTIVQGLEFLTYFRNQAPIDDSGMPKERFSAQMPNQSHSTLKIQSTQPQDSAVYLCASSLGLGVYEQYFGPGTRLTVL.

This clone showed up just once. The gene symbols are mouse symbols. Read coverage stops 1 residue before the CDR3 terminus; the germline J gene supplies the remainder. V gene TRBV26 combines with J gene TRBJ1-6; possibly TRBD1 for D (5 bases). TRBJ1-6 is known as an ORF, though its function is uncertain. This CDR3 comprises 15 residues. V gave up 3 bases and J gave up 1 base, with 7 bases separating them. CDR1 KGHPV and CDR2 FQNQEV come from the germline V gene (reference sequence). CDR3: CASSLDRSYNSPLYF. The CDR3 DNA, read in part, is TGTGCCAGCAGTCTTGACAGATCCTATAATTCGCCCCTCTAC.

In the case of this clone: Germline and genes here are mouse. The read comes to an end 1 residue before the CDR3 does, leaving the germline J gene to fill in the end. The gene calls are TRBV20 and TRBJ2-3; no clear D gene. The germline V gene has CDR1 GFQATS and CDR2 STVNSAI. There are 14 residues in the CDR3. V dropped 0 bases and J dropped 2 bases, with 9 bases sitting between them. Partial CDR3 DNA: TGTGGTGCTAGGGATCCCCAGGTTGCAGAAACGCTGTAT. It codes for CGARDPQVAETLY. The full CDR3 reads CGARDPQVAETLYF.

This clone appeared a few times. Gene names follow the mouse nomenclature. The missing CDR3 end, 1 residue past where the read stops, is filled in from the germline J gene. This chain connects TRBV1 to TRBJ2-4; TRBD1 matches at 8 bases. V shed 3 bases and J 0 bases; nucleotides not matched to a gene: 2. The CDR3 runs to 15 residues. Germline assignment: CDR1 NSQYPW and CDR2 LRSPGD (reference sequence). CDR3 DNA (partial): TGCACCTGCAGTGCCCGGGACAGGAGTCAAAACACCTTGTAC. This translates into CTCSARDRSQNTLY. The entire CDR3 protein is CTCSARDRSQNTLYF.

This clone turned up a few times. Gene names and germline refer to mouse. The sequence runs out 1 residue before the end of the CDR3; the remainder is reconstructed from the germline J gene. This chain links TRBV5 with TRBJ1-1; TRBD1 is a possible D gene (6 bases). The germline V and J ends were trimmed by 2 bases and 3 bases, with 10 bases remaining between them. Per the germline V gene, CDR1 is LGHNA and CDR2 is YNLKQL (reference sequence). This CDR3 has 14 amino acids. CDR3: CASSQTGIYTEVFF. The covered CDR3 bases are TGTGCCAGCAGCCAAACAGGGATTTACACAGAAGTCTTC.

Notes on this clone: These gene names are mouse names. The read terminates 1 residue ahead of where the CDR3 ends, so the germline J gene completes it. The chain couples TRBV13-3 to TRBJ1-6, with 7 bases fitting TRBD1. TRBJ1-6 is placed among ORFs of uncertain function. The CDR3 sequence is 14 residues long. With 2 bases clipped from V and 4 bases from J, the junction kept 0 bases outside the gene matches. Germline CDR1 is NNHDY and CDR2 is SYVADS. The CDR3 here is CASSEGQYNSPLYF. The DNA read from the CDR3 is TGTGCCAGCAGTGAGGGACAGTATAATTCGCCCCTCTAC.

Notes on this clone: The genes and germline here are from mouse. The sequenced part of the CDR3 DNA is TGTGCCAGCAGCTCCCCAGGGACTGGCAACCAGGCTCCGCTT. This sequence encodes CASSSPGTGNQAPL. The whole CDR3 reads CASSSPGTGNQAPLF. The chain recombines TRBV3 with TRBJ1-5; D is possibly TRBD1 (5 bases). Read data end 1 residue before the CDR3 end; the end is taken from the germline J gene. The germline V and J ends were trimmed by 4 bases and 3 bases, with 13 bases remaining between them. The CDR3 has 15 amino acids. Germline V lookup: CDR1 SNHLY, CDR2 FYNGKV (reference sequence).

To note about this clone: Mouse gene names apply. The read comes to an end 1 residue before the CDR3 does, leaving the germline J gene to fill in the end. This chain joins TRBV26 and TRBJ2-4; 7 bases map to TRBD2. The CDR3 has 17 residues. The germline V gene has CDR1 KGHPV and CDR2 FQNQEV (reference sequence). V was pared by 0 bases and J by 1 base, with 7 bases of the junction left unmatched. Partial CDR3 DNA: TGTGCCAGCAGTCTGTCGAATGGGGGGTTTGGTCAAAACACCTTGTAC. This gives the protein CASSLSNGGFGQNTLY. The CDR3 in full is CASSLSNGGFGQNTLYF. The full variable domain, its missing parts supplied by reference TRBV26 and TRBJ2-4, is NSKVIQTPRYLVKGQGQKAKMRCIPEKGHPVVFWYQQNKNNEFKFLINFQNQEVLQQIDMTEKRFSAECPSNSPCSLEIQSSEAGDSALYLCASSLSNGGFGQNTLYFGAGTRLSVL.

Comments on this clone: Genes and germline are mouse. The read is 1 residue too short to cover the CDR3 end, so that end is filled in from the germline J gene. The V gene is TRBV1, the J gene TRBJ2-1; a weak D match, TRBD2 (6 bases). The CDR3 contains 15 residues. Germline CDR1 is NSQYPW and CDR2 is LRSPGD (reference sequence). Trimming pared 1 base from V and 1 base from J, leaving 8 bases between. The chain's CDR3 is CTCSAAGGNYAEQFF. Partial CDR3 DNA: TGCACCTGCAGTGCAGCCGGGGGGAACTATGCTGAGCAGTTC.

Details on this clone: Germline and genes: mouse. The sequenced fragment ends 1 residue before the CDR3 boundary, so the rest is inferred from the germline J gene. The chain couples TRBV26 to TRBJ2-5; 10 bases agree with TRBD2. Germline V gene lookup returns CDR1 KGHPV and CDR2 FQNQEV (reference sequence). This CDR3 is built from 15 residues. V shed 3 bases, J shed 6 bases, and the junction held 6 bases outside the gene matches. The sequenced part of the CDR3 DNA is TGTGCCAGCAGTCTCCGACTGGGGGGTGGGGACACCCAGTAC. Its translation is CASSLRLGGGDTQY. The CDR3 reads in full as CASSLRLGGGDTQYF.

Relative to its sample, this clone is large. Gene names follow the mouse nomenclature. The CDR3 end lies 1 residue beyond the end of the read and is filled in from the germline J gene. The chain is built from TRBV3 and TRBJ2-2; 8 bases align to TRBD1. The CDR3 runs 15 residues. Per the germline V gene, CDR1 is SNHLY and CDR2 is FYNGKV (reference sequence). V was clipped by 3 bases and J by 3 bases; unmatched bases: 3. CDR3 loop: CASSFTGGDTGQLYF. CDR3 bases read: TGTGCCAGCAGCTTCACAGGGGGAGACACCGGGCAGCTCTAC.

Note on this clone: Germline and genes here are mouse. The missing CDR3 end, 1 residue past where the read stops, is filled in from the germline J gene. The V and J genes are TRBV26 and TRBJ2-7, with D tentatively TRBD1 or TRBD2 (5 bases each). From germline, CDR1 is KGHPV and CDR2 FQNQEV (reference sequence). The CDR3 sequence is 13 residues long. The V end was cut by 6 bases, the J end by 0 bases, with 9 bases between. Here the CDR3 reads CASRRDDSYEQYF. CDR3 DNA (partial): TGTGCCAGCAGGCGGGACGACTCCTATGAACAGTAC. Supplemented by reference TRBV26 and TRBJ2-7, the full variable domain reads NSKVIQTPRYLVKGQGQKAKMRCIPEKGHPVVFWYQQNKNNEFKFLINFQNQEVLQQIDMTEKRFSAECPSNSPCSLEIQSSEAGDSALYLCASRRDDSYEQYFGPGTRLTVL.

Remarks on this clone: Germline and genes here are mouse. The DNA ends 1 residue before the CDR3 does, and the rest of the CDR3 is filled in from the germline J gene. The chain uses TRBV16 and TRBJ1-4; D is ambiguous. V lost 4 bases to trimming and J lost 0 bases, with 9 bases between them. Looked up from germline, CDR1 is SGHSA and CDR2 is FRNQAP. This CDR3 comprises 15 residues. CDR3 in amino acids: CASSSDTFSNERLFF. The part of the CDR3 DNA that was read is TGTGCAAGCAGCTCCGACACCTTTTCCAACGAAAGATTATTT.

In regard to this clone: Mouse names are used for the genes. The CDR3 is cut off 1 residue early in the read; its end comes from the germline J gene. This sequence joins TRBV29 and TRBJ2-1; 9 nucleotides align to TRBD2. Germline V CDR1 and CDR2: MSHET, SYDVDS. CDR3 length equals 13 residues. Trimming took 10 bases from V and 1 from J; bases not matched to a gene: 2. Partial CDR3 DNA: TGTGCTACAGACTGGGGGAACTATGCTGAGCAGTTC. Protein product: CATDWGNYAEQF. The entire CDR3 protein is CATDWGNYAEQFF.